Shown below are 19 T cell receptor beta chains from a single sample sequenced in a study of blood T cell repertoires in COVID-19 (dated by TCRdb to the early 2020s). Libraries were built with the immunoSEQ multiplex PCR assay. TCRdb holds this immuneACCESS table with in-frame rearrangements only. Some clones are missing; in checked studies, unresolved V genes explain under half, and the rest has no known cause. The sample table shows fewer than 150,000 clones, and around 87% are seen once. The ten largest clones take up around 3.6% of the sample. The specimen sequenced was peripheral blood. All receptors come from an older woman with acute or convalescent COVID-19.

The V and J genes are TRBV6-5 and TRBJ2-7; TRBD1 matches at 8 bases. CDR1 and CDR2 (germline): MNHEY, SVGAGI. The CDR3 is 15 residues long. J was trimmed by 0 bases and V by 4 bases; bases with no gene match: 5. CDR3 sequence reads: CASSSGTGPSYEQYV. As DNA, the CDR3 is TGTGCCAGCAGTTCCGGGACAGGTCCCTCCTACGAGCAGTACGTC.

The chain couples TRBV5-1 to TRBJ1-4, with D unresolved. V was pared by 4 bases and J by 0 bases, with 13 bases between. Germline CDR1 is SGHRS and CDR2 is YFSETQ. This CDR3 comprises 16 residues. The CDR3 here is CASSLPDGATNEKLFF. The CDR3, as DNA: TGCGCCAGCAGCCTCCCCGACGGGGCAACTAATGAAAAACTGTTTTTT.

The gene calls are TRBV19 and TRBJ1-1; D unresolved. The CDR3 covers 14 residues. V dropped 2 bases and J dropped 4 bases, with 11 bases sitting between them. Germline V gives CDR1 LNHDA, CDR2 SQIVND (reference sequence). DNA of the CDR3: TGTGCCAGTAGTATAAAGCGGACTGGCACTGAAGCTTTCTTT. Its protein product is CASSIKRTGTEAFF. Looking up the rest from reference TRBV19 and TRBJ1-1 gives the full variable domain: DGGITQSPKYLFRKEGQNVTLSCEQNLNHDAMYWYRQDPGQGLRLIYYSQIVNDFQKGDIAEGYSVSREKKESFPLTVTSAQKNPTAFYLCASSIKRTGTEAFFGQGTRLTVV.

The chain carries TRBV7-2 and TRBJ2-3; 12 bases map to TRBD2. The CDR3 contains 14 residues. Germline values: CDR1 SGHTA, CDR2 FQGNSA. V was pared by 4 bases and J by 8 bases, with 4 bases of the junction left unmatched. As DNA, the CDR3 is TGTGCCAGCAGCTCCGGACTAGCGGGAACTACGCAGTATTTT. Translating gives CASSSGLAGTTQYF.

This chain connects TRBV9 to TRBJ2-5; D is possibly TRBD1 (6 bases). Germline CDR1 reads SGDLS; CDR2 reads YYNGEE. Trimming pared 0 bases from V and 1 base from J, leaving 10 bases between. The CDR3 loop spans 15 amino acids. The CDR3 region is CASSVGDTGQETQYF. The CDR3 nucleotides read TGTGCCAGCAGCGTAGGGGACACGGGCCAAGAGACCCAGTACTTC.

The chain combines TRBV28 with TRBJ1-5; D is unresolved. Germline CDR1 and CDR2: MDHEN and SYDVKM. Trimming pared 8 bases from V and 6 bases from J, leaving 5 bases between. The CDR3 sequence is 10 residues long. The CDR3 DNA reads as TGTGCCAGCGGAGGTCAGCCCCAGCATTTT. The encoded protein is CASGGQPQHF.

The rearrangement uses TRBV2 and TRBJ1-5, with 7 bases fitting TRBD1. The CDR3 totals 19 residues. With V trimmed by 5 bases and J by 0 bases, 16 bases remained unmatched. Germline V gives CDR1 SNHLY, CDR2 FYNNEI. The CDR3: CASSRGRTGKNYSNQPQHF. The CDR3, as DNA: TGTGCCAGCAGTCGCGGCAGGACAGGCAAAAATTATAGCAATCAGCCCCAGCATTTT.

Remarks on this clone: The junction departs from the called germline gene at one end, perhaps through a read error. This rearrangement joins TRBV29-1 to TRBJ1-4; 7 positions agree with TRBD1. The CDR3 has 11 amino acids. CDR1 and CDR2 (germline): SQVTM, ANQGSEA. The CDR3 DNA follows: TGCAGCGTCGCTCAGACAGGGTCGGTATGGTTT. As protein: CSVAQTGSVWF.

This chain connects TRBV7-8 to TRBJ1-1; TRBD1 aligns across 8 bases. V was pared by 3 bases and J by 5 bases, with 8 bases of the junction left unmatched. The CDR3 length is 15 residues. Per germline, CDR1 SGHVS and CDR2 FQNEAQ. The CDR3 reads CASSFKLTGGTEAFF. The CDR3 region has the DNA TGTGCCAGCAGCTTTAAACTTACAGGGGGGACTGAAGCTTTCTTT.

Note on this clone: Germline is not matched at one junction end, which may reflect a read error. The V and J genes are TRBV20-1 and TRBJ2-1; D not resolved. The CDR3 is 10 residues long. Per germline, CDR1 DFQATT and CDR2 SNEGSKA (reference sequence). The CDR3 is CSAGNLWRLF. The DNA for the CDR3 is TGCAGTGCTGGTAACCTCTGGAGACTCTTC.

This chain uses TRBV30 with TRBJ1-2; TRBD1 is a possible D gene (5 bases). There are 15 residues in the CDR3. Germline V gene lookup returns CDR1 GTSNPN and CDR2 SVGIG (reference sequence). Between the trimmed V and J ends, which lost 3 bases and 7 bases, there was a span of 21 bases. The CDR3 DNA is TGTGCCTGGAGGTCTTGGGCTACTCATAGGGGTGGCTACACCTTC. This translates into CAWRSWATHRGGYTF.

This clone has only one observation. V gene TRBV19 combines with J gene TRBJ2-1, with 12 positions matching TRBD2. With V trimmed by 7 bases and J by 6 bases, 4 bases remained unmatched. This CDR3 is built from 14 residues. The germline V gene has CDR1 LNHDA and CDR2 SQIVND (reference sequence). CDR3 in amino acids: CASTELAGGNEQFF. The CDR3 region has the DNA TGTGCCAGTACAGAACTAGCGGGAGGCAATGAGCAGTTCTTC.

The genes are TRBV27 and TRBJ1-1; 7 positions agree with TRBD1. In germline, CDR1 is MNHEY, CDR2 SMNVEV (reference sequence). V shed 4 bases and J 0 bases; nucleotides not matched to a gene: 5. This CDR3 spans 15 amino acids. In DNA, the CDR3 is TGTGCCAGCAGTTACGGGACAGACATGAACACTGAAGCTTTCTTT. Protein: CASSYGTDMNTEAFF.

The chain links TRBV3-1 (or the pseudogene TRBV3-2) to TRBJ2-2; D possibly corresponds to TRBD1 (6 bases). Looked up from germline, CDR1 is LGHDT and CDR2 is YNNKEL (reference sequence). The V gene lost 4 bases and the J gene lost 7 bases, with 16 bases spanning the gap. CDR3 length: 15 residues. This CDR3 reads CASSPKSGANGELFF. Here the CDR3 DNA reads TGTGCCAGCAGCCCCAAGTCAGGGGCAAACGGGGAGCTGTTTTTT.

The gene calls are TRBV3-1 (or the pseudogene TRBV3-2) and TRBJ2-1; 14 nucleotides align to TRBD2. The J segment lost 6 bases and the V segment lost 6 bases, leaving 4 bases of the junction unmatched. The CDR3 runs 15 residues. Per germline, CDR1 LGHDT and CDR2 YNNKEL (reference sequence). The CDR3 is CASSRLAGGSNEQFF. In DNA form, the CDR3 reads TGTGCCAGCAGTAGACTAGCGGGAGGGAGCAATGAGCAGTTCTTC.

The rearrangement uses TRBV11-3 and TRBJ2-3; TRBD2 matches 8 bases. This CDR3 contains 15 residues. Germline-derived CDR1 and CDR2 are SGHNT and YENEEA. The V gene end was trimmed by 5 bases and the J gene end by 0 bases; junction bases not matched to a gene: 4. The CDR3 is CASSPGGGSTDTQYF. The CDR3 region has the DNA TGTGCCAGCAGCCCGGGAGGGGGGAGCACAGATACGCAGTATTTT.

CDR3 sequence (DNA): TGTGCCAGCTCACCCCAGGGGGAAAAACTGTTTTTT. Translated: CASSPQGEKLFF. The chain employs TRBV18 and TRBJ1-4; a weak D match, TRBD1 (6 bases). The germline V gene has CDR1 KGHSH and CDR2 LQKENI. V shed 3 bases and J shed 8 bases, with 7 bases lying between them. The CDR3 runs 12 residues. The full variable domain, its missing parts supplied by reference TRBV18 and TRBJ1-4, is NAGVMQNPRHLVRRRGQEARLRCSPMKGHSHVYWYRQLPEEGLKFMVYLQKENIIDESGMPKERFSAEFPKEGPSILRIQQVVRGDSAAYFCASSPQGEKLFFGSGTQLSVL.

CDR3 sequence: CASSTSGKETQYF. CDR3 coding DNA: TGTGCCAGTAGTACTAGCGGAAAAGAGACCCAGTACTTC. V is TRBV19 and J is TRBJ2-5; 7 bases line up with TRBD2. Trimming cost V 4 bases and J 3 bases; bases outside gene matches: 2. The CDR3 is 13 residues long. In germline, CDR1 is LNHDA, CDR2 SQIVND (reference sequence).

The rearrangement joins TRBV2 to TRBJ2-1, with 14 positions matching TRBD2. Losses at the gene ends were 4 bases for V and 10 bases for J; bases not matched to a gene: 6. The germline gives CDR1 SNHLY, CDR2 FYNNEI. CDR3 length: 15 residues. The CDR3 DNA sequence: TGTGCCAGCAGTGTAGAGGGACTAGCGGGAGACGAGCAGTTCTTC. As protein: CASSVEGLAGDEQFF.